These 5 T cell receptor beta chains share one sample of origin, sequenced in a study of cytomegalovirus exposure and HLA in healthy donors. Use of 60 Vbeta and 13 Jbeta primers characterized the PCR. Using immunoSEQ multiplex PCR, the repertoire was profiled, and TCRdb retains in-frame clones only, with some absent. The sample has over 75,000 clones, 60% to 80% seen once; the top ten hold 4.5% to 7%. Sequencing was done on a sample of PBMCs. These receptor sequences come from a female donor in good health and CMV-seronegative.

The CDR3 here is CASSLVFAAPQDGELFF. In DNA, the CDR3 is TGTGCCAGCAGCTTAGTGTTCGCTGCCCCGCAGGACGGGGAGCTGTTTTTT. The gene calls are TRBV11-2 and TRBJ2-2; D ambiguous. V was clipped by 1 base and J by 7 bases, with 19 bases between them. The length of the CDR3 is 17 residues. Germline lookup yields CDR1 SGHAT and CDR2 FQNNGV.

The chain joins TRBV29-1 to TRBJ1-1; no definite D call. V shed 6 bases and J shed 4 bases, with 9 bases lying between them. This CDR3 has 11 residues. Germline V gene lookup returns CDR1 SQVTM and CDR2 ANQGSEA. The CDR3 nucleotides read TGCAGCGTGATACCGGGCACTGAAGCTTTCTTT. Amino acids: CSVIPGTEAFF.

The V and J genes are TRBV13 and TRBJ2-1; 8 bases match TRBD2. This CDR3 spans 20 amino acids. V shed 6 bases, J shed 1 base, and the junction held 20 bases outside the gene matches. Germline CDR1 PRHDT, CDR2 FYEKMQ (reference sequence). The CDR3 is CASRTKGGAGVAWSYNEQFF. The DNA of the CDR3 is TGTGCCAGCAGAACTAAAGGGGGAGCGGGAGTGGCGTGGTCCTACAATGAGCAGTTCTTC.

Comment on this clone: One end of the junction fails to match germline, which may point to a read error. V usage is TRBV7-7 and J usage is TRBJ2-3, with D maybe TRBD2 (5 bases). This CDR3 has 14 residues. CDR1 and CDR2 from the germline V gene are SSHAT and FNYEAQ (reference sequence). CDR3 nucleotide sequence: TGTGCTAGCAGCCCCGGGGAGTACACAGATACGCAGTATTTT. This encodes CASSPGEYTDTQYF.

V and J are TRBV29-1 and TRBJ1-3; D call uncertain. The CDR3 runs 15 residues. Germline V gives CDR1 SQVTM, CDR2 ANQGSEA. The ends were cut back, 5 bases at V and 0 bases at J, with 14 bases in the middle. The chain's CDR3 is CSVSGRANSGNTIYF. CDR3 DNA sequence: TGCAGCGTTAGTGGGAGGGCCAACTCTGGAAACACCATATATTTT.